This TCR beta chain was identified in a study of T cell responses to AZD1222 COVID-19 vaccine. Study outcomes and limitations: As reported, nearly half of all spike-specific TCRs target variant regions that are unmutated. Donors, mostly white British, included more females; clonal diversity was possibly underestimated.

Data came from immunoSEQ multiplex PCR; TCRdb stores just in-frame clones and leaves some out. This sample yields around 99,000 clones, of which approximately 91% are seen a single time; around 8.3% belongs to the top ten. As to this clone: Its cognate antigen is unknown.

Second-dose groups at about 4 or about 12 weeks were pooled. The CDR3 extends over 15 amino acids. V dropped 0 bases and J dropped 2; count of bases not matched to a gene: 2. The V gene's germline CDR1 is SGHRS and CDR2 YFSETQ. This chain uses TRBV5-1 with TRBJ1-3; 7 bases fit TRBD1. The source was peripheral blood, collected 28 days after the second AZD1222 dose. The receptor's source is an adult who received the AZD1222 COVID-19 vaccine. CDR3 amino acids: CASSLGQGAGNTIYF. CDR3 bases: TGCGCCAGCAGCTTGGGGCAGGGGGCTGGAAACACCATATATTTT.